The TCR beta chain described here comes from a study of prognosis after radiotherapy for stage I lung cancer. From genomic DNA, TCR beta CDR3 was amplified by two-round multiplex PCR. During first-round PCR, primers specific to each TRBV and TRBJ gene were used. Using its own MiXCR run on the multiplex PCR reads, TCRdb lists one record per CDR3 protein. The sample lists about 19,000 distinct CDR3 sequences, around half occurring once. This CDR3 has 12 amino acids. CDR1 is SEHNR and CDR2 is FQNEAQ in the germline V gene (reference sequence). V was clipped by 1 base and J by 13 bases, with 11 bases between them.

The sequence came from a donor older than 45 with non-small cell lung cancer. V usage is TRBV7-9 and J usage is TRBJ2-1, with D perhaps TRBD1 (5 bases). The sample in question was PBMCs, obtained before or after stereotactic body radiation therapy (not recorded which). CDR3 region: CASSLVVGVQFF. CDR3 DNA sequence: TGTGCCAGCAGCTTAGTTGTAGGGGTTCAGTTCTTC.